This T cell receptor beta chain was documented in a study of shared clonotypes between healthy human individuals (dated by TCRdb to about 2020). A note on the overall study: The cohort comprised two women and a few men aged 18 to 49 years. For each donor, three plates each were used for CD4 naive and CD4 memory, two plates were used for CD8 naive, and one plate was used for CD8 memory. To estimate repertoire size and how much clonotypes are shared between individuals, the study performed deep sequencing of blood TCR repertoires from roughly five healthy adults. To increase sequencing depth and limit assay-specific biases, TCR repertoire library preparation and sequencing were carried out by different laboratories using diverse techniques. Between about 0.9 and 9 billion PBMCs per donor were obtained by leukapheresis. The paper's findings and limits, for the study overall: The genetic and exposure-history diversity represented was limited by the small number of donors. About 5% of naive CD4, 3.5% of naive CD8, approximately 2.2% of memory CD4, and less than 0.45% of memory CD8 clonotypes were shared across a few donors. Naive subsets generally had larger estimated clonotype richness than memory subsets. Sampling was restricted to blood, and TCR repertoires in tissue are likely to differ from TCR repertoires in blood. Rarefaction of sorted-subset datasets indicated incomplete sequencing despite the large sequencing depth. Clonotypes shared by all four sorted-subset donors showed higher generation probabilities than non-shared clonotypes. Based on pairwise subsampling, the degree of clonotype sharing among donors was expected to be affected by sequencing depth.

A word on this clone: Its antigen remains unidentified. Base qualities were left out, and no much larger clone turns up one base away.

Using the deep immunoSEQ assay, TCR CDR3 regions were amplified from genomic DNA by multiplex PCR. Genomic DNA extracted from each cell subset was distributed evenly over all wells of several immunoSEQ 96-well plates, and each plate served as one replicate. For sorted subsets, approximately 190 ng of genomic DNA, equivalent to roughly 33,000 T cell genomes, went into each replicate PCR. Purified libraries were quantified with a Qubit 3.0 fluorometer, sized on a Bioanalyzer 2100, and re-quantified with the KAPA Library Quantification kit. Every immunoSEQ 96-well plate was sequenced on a separate single-read 150-cycle Illumina NextSeq 550 flow cell. Regarding the original processing steps: The immunoSEQ output contained only junctional sequences without quality scores, so filtering could not match that applied to full-length reads. Sequences were annotated with PyIR, a Python wrapper for IgBLAST v1.9, using IMGT germline references to assign V/J genes and CDR3. Reads were removed for weak V/J assignments (E-value above 1e-6), missing CDR3, stop codons, out-of-frame junctions, or ambiguous translated residues. A V3J clonotype was defined by an identical inferred V gene, J gene, and CDR3 amino acid sequence. The percentage overlap between two repertoires was calculated by dividing the number of shared unique clonotypes by the size of the smaller repertoire. Richness of each repertoire was evaluated using RTK rarefaction, the Chao1 estimator, and Recon v2.1 estimates of unobserved clonotypes. Generation probabilities for all TCRbeta clonotypes obtained by the gDNA method from a few donors were computed using OLGA. The immuneACCESS repertoire file appears here via TCRdb, limited to in-frame rearrangements. These files lack a portion of the clones; in checked studies, under half of the deficit traces to unresolved V genes, and the cause of the others is not known. That table gives V, J and clone size, and the DNA gave D and trimming. This sample has a few hundred thousand clones in its table, and 50% to 75% of those were observed once. The ten largest clones represent approximately 10% of the sample.

V is cut by 3 bases and J by 4 bases, and the space between the germline ends is 10 bases. Reading from cysteine to phenylalanine, the CDR3 counts 14 amino acids. The read is trimmed to its CDR3 DNA, 42 bases read in frame from base 1. CDR1 and CDR2 were assigned from the germline V gene as SGHTA and FQGNSA. Healthy HIV-negative adults with no recently reported acute infections or vaccinations were included as donors. Every donor was a Caucasian adult residing in Nashville, Tennessee, USA. Magnetic negative selection was used to enrich CD4+ T cells, after which naive cells were positively selected on CD45RA and the negative fraction became the memory subset. After blood collection by leukapheresis, PBMCs were isolated using Ficoll-Histopaque density gradient centrifugation and then cryopreserved in the vapor phase of liquid nitrogen. Purity and quantity of every magnetically sorted T cell population were checked by analytical flow cytometry. From each sorted fraction, genomic DNA was isolated and quantified by UV absorbance on a Nanodrop 2000c.

The chain employs TRBV7-2 and TRBJ1-5, and possibly TRBD1, on 5 matching bases. The receptor was isolated from a man younger than 40 in good health. Input material: memory CD4+ T cells sorted from blood. The cell subset or site label on this specimen signifies: CD45RA-negative fraction. The nucleotides read TGTGCCAGCAGCTTTACAGGCCCGAATCAGCCCCAGCATTTT. Translated, this is CASSFTGPNQPQHF. Extended through the reference TRBV7-2 and TRBJ1-5 proteins, this CDR3 yields the full variable domain: GAGVSQSPSNKVTEKGKDVELRCDPISGHTALYWYRQSLGQGLEFLIYFQGNSAPDKSGLPSDRFSAERTGGSVSTLTIQRTQQEDSAVYLCASSFTGPNQPQHFGDGTRLSIL.